The rows below give T cell receptor beta chains drawn from one sample of a study of shared clonotypes between healthy human individuals. Libraries were prepared by immunoSEQ multiplex PCR; TCRdb keeps only in-frame clonotypes and omits some of them. Altogether around 1,900,000 clones are present, just under 95% being singletons, with the ten largest covering around 1.7%. The sequenced sample consisted of naive CD8+ T cells from PBMCs. All receptors come from a man aged 18 to 29 in good health. Some clones in this sample may be carry-over from other donors' samples. Each CDR3 is given with its conserved first and last residue. A D gene is named only where the DNA matches it firmly. Size is stated for part of the rows, as once, few or many counts, or as a class when the clone is expanded.

v_gene: TRBV18; len: 16; abundance: NA; j_gene: TRBJ2-1; d_gene: NA; CDR3nt: TGTGCCAGCTCACCACCGATTACGGGACCCTACAATGAGCAGTTCTTC; CDR3aa: CASSPPITGPYNEQFF
v_gene: TRBV4-2; len: 16; abundance: NA; j_gene: TRBJ2-2; d_gene: TRBD1; CDR3nt: TGTGCCAGCAGCCAACAGTCCCGGGACAGGACCGGGGAGCTGTTTTTT; CDR3aa: CASSQQSRDRTGELFF
v_gene: TRBV27; len: 14; abundance: NA; j_gene: TRBJ1-2; d_gene: TRBD1; CDR3nt: TGTGCCAGCAGACCGGACAGGGCTAACTATGGCTACACCTTC; CDR3aa: CASRPDRANYGYTF
v_gene: TRBV7-8; len: 14; abundance: NA; j_gene: TRBJ2-5; d_gene: NA; CDR3nt: TGTGCCAGCAGCTTGTGGGGGCAGGGAGAGACCCAGTACTTC; CDR3aa: CASSLWGQGETQYF
v_gene: TRBV6-6; len: 14; abundance: NA; j_gene: TRBJ1-3; d_gene: TRBD1; CDR3nt: TGTGCCAGCAGCTCGGACAGGGTTGGAAACACCATATATTTT; CDR3aa: CASSSDRVGNTIYF
v_gene: TRBV5-1; len: 16; abundance: NA; j_gene: TRBJ2-3; d_gene: TRBD2; CDR3nt: TGCGCCAGCAGCCTGGGACTAGCGGGAGGGCCGGATACGCAGTATTTT; CDR3aa: CASSLGLAGGPDTQYF
v_gene: TRBV5-1; len: 12; abundance: NA; j_gene: TRBJ1-1; d_gene: NA; CDR3nt: TGCGCCAGCAGCTATGGGGGCCTTGAAGCTTTCTTT; CDR3aa: CASSYGGLEAFF
v_gene: TRBV7-2; len: 15; abundance: NA; j_gene: TRBJ2-3; d_gene: TRBD2; CDR3nt: TGTGCCAGCAGCTTAGCGGGAGGGCCGAAAGATACGCAGTATTTT; CDR3aa: CASSLAGGPKDTQYF
v_gene: TRBV14; len: 14; abundance: NA; j_gene: TRBJ1-1; d_gene: NA; CDR3nt: TGTGCCAGCAGCCTGGGGGGGTGGAACACTGAAGCTTTCTTT; CDR3aa: CASSLGGWNTEAFF
v_gene: TRBV27; len: 13; abundance: NA; j_gene: TRBJ1-2; d_gene: NA; CDR3nt: TGTGCCAGCAGTTCCCTCACCTTCCCTGGCTACACCTTC; CDR3aa: CASSSLTFPGYTF
v_gene: TRBV10-3; len: 13; abundance: NA; j_gene: TRBJ2-7; d_gene: NA; CDR3nt: TGTGCCATCAGTGAGTCGAGTACTTACGAGCAGTACTTC; CDR3aa: CAISESSTYEQYF
v_gene: TRBV11-3; len: 15; abundance: NA; j_gene: TRBJ1-5; d_gene: TRBD1; CDR3nt: TGTGCCAGCAGCTCACAGGGGAAGGGAGATCAGCCCCAGCATTTT; CDR3aa: CASSSQGKGDQPQHF
v_gene: TRBV9; len: 14; abundance: NA; j_gene: TRBJ2-1; d_gene: NA; CDR3nt: TGTGCCAGCAGCGTCAGTGGGTCTTACAATGAGCAGTTCTTC; CDR3aa: CASSVSGSYNEQFF
v_gene: TRBV5-6; len: 14; abundance: NA; j_gene: TRBJ2-2; d_gene: NA; CDR3nt: TGTGCCAGCAGCTTGGGACAAAACACCGGGGAGCTGTTTTTT; CDR3aa: CASSLGQNTGELFF
v_gene: TRBV27; len: 14; abundance: NA; j_gene: TRBJ1-1; d_gene: TRBD1; CDR3nt: TGTGCCAGCAATCCAGGGGGCATTTACACTGAAGCTTTCTTT; CDR3aa: CASNPGGIYTEAFF
v_gene: TRBV7-9; len: 15; abundance: NA; j_gene: TRBJ2-2; d_gene: NA; CDR3nt: TGTGCCAGCAGCTTGAGGGCCCCGAACACCGGGGAGCTGTTTTTT; CDR3aa: CASSLRAPNTGELFF
v_gene: TRBV27; len: 16; abundance: NA; j_gene: TRBJ1-1; d_gene: TRBD1; CDR3nt: TGTGCCAGCAGTTTTTTACGGACAGGTTGGAACACTGAAGCTTTCTTT; CDR3aa: CASSFLRTGWNTEAFF
v_gene: TRBV6-5; len: 16; abundance: NA; j_gene: TRBJ1-1; d_gene: NA; CDR3nt: TGTGCCAGCAGTTACTCAAGGGACGCTATGAACACTGAAGCTTTCTTT; CDR3aa: CASSYSRDAMNTEAFF
v_gene: TRBV6-1; len: 15; abundance: NA; j_gene: TRBJ1-4; d_gene: TRBD1; CDR3nt: TGTGCCAGCAGTACCCTTAGGACAGGGAATGAAAAACTGTTTTTT; CDR3aa: CASSTLRTGNEKLFF
v_gene: TRBV11-3; len: 15; abundance: NA; j_gene: TRBJ2-7; d_gene: TRBD2; CDR3nt: TGTGCCAGCAGCTCGGAGCGGGAGGGCGTCTACGAGCAGTACTTC; CDR3aa: CASSSEREGVYEQYF
v_gene: TRBV5-6; len: 14; abundance: once; j_gene: TRBJ2-7; d_gene: NA; CDR3nt: TGTGCCAGCAGCCGCCCGGAAGCTAGCTACGAGCAGTACTTC; CDR3aa: CASSRPEASYEQYF
v_gene: TRBV25-1; len: 13; abundance: NA; j_gene: TRBJ1-1; d_gene: TRBD1; CDR3nt: TGTGCCAGCAGGACCGGGACAGGGGACGGAGCTTTCTTT; CDR3aa: CASRTGTGDGAFF
v_gene: TRBV15; len: 15; abundance: NA; j_gene: TRBJ2-1; d_gene: NA; CDR3nt: TGTGCCACCAGCAGGGGTGTAGAGCGCCACAATGAGCAGTTCTTC; CDR3aa: CATSRGVERHNEQFF
v_gene: TRBV29-1; len: 13; abundance: once; j_gene: TRBJ2-7; d_gene: TRBD2; CDR3nt: TGCAGCGTTGTTCCTAGCGGGTCCTACGAGCAGTACTTC; CDR3aa: CSVVPSGSYEQYF
v_gene: TRBV11-2; len: 17; abundance: once; j_gene: TRBJ2-4; d_gene: NA; CDR3nt: TGTGCCAGCAGAAAAGGGTCAGGGTTCCTAGCCAAAAACATTCAGTACTTC; CDR3aa: CASRKGSGFLAKNIQYF
v_gene: TRBV2; len: 14; abundance: NA; j_gene: TRBJ1-5; d_gene: NA; CDR3nt: TGTGCCAGCAGTGGGCCTTGGGGCAATCAGCCCCAGCATTTT; CDR3aa: CASSGPWGNQPQHF
v_gene: TRBV7-9; len: 16; abundance: NA; j_gene: TRBJ2-5; d_gene: NA; CDR3nt: TGTGCCAGCAGCTTAGGGAAAAGGACTGAGCAAGAGACCCAGTACTTC; CDR3aa: CASSLGKRTEQETQYF
v_gene: TRBV9; len: 15; abundance: NA; j_gene: TRBJ2-1; d_gene: TRBD2; CDR3nt: TGTGCCAGCAGCGTAACTAGCGGGAGTAACTATGAGCAGTTCTTC; CDR3aa: CASSVTSGSNYEQFF
v_gene: TRBV19; len: 15; abundance: once; j_gene: TRBJ2-1; d_gene: TRBD1; CDR3nt: TGTGCCAGTAGTATAGATAAAATACAGGGGAACGAGCAGTTCTTC; CDR3aa: CASSIDKIQGNEQFF
v_gene: TRBV19; len: 17; abundance: NA; j_gene: TRBJ1-5; d_gene: TRBD1; CDR3nt: TGTGCCAGTAGTATTGAGACAGGGGTGTTCGACAATCAGCCCCAGCATTTT; CDR3aa: CASSIETGVFDNQPQHF
v_gene: TRBV27; len: 16; abundance: NA; j_gene: TRBJ1-2; d_gene: TRBD1; CDR3nt: TGTGCCAGCAGTTTAGGGACAGGGATCGGGCTAAGAGGCTACACCTTC; CDR3aa: CASSLGTGIGLRGYTF
v_gene: TRBV6-5; len: 14; abundance: NA; j_gene: TRBJ1-4; d_gene: NA; CDR3nt: TGTGCCAGCAGTTTGAGGGGGTTCGGTGAAAAACTGTTTTTT; CDR3aa: CASSLRGFGEKLFF
v_gene: TRBV19; len: 16; abundance: NA; j_gene: TRBJ2-5; d_gene: TRBD1; CDR3nt: TGTGCCAGTAGCCCGACGGGACAGGGGGCGATGGAGACCCAGTACTTC; CDR3aa: CASSPTGQGAMETQYF
v_gene: TRBV19; len: 15; abundance: NA; j_gene: TRBJ2-1; d_gene: TRBD1; CDR3nt: TGTGCCAGTAGTAGCCGGGACAGGGTTTTCGATGAGCAGTTCTTC; CDR3aa: CASSSRDRVFDEQFF
v_gene: TRBV27; len: 16; abundance: NA; j_gene: TRBJ1-5; d_gene: TRBD1; CDR3nt: TGTGCCAGCAGTTTATCGTCGGGACAGCTCAATCAGCCCCAGCATTTT; CDR3aa: CASSLSSGQLNQPQHF
v_gene: TRBV25-1; len: 13; abundance: NA; j_gene: TRBJ2-7; d_gene: TRBD1; CDR3nt: TGTGCCAGCAGTGAAACAGGGACAGCCGAGCAGTACTTC; CDR3aa: CASSETGTAEQYF
v_gene: TRBV5-4; len: 17; abundance: NA; j_gene: TRBJ1-3; d_gene: TRBD1; CDR3nt: TGTGCCAGCAGCTTAGAGGGACAGGGGATCTCTGGAAACACCATATATTTT; CDR3aa: CASSLEGQGISGNTIYF
v_gene: TRBV29-1; len: 13; abundance: NA; j_gene: TRBJ1-1; d_gene: NA; CDR3nt: TGCAGCGTTACGGGAAAGGTTGACACTGAAGCTTTCTTT; CDR3aa: CSVTGKVDTEAFF
v_gene: TRBV28; len: 11; abundance: NA; j_gene: TRBJ2-7; d_gene: NA; CDR3nt: TGTGCCAGCAGCCCGCTGTACGAGCAGTACTTC; CDR3aa: CASSPLYEQYF
v_gene: TRBV27; len: 15; abundance: once; j_gene: TRBJ1-2; d_gene: NA; CDR3nt: TGTGCCAGCACGCCCCGGGCAGGCGGCGACTATGGCTACACCTTC; CDR3aa: CASTPRAGGDYGYTF
v_gene: TRBV28; len: 14; abundance: NA; j_gene: TRBJ2-7; d_gene: TRBD2; CDR3nt: TGTGCCGTCCTTCCCGGGACTAGCGGGTACGAGCAGTACTTC; CDR3aa: CAVLPGTSGYEQYF
v_gene: TRBV4-3; len: 15; abundance: NA; j_gene: TRBJ2-3; d_gene: TRBD2; CDR3nt: TGCGCCAGCAGCCAGGGACTAGCGGGAGCAGATACGCAGTATTTT; CDR3aa: CASSQGLAGADTQYF
v_gene: TRBV29-1; len: 14; abundance: NA; j_gene: TRBJ2-2; d_gene: NA; CDR3nt: TGCAGCGTCTCGGGCCTAACGAACACCGGGGAGCTGTTTTTT; CDR3aa: CSVSGLTNTGELFF
v_gene: TRBV28; len: 15; abundance: NA; j_gene: TRBJ2-7; d_gene: TRBD2; CDR3nt: TGTGCCAGCAGTTTACTACTAGCGGGGGCCTACGAGCAGTACTTC; CDR3aa: CASSLLLAGAYEQYF
v_gene: TRBV25-1; len: 15; abundance: NA; j_gene: TRBJ1-2; d_gene: NA; CDR3nt: TGTGCCAGCAGTGAAAAAGGACCCCGGACCTATGGCTACACCTTC; CDR3aa: CASSEKGPRTYGYTF
v_gene: TRBV27; len: 16; abundance: NA; j_gene: TRBJ2-7; d_gene: NA; CDR3nt: TGTGCCAGCAGTTTAGTTAACAGTCCGGGATACTACGAGCAGTACTTC; CDR3aa: CASSLVNSPGYYEQYF
v_gene: TRBV9; len: 15; abundance: once; j_gene: TRBJ2-5; d_gene: NA; CDR3nt: TGTGCCAGCAGCAAGAAGGACTTAAATCAAGAGACCCAGTACTTC; CDR3aa: CASSKKDLNQETQYF
v_gene: TRBV27; len: 14; abundance: NA; j_gene: TRBJ2-1; d_gene: TRBD2; CDR3nt: TGTGCCAGCAGTTTTGGGGGGGTATACAATGAGCAGTTCTTC; CDR3aa: CASSFGGVYNEQFF
v_gene: TRBV5-5; len: 12; abundance: NA; j_gene: TRBJ2-7; d_gene: NA; CDR3nt: TGTGCCAGCAGGGAGGACAGTTACGAGCAGTACTTC; CDR3aa: CASREDSYEQYF
v_gene: TRBV9; len: 15; abundance: NA; j_gene: TRBJ2-7; d_gene: NA; CDR3nt: TGTGCCAGCACCAAGGGGGCTAGCGGATCCTACGAGCAGTACTTC; CDR3aa: CASTKGASGSYEQYF
v_gene: TRBV6-5; len: 16; abundance: NA; j_gene: TRBJ1-2; d_gene: NA; CDR3nt: TGTGCCAGCAGTTACGGTACGGGACCTACCTCGGATGGCTACACCTTC; CDR3aa: CASSYGTGPTSDGYTF
v_gene: TRBV11-2; len: 14; abundance: NA; j_gene: TRBJ2-7; d_gene: NA; CDR3nt: TGTGCCAGCAGCCCCGCCCCGGGCTTCTACGAGCAGTACTTC; CDR3aa: CASSPAPGFYEQYF
v_gene: TRBV27; len: 16; abundance: NA; j_gene: TRBJ2-4; d_gene: TRBD1; CDR3nt: TGTGCCAGCAGTCCACTGGGACAGGGGCTCAAAAACATTCAGTACTTC; CDR3aa: CASSPLGQGLKNIQYF
v_gene: TRBV6-5; len: 15; abundance: NA; j_gene: TRBJ2-7; d_gene: TRBD2; CDR3nt: TGTGCCAGCAGTTACTTGGTAGCGGGTGGCTACGAGCAGTACTTC; CDR3aa: CASSYLVAGGYEQYF
v_gene: TRBV6-1; len: 15; abundance: once; j_gene: TRBJ2-5; d_gene: NA; CDR3nt: TGTGCCAGCAGCAGACGGAGCCGGGAGCAAGAGACCCAGTACTTC; CDR3aa: CASSRRSREQETQYF
v_gene: TRBV5-1; len: 13; abundance: once; j_gene: TRBJ2-7; d_gene: NA; CDR3nt: TGCGCCAGCAGCTTGGGGCCCCCGAGGGAGCAGTACTTC; CDR3aa: CASSLGPPREQYF
v_gene: TRBV28; len: 16; abundance: NA; j_gene: TRBJ1-2; d_gene: TRBD1; CDR3nt: TGTGCCAGCAGTTTAATTAGGACAGGGGGTGGCTATGGCTACACCTTC; CDR3aa: CASSLIRTGGGYGYTF
v_gene: TRBV11-2; len: 17; abundance: NA; j_gene: TRBJ2-7; d_gene: NA; CDR3nt: TGTGCCAGCAGCTTAGTTTCTGGGACACCACTCTCCTACGAGCAGTACTTC; CDR3aa: CASSLVSGTPLSYEQYF
v_gene: TRBV13; len: 13; abundance: once; j_gene: TRBJ1-1; d_gene: NA; CDR3nt: TGTGCCAGCAGCTTAGGAGGTAGCCCTGAAGCTTTCTTT; CDR3aa: CASSLGGSPEAFF
v_gene: TRBV7-8; len: 15; abundance: NA; j_gene: TRBJ2-1; d_gene: NA; CDR3nt: TGTGCCAGCAGACCACTGGGCGGTACCTACAATGAGCAGTTCTTC; CDR3aa: CASRPLGGTYNEQFF